The clone carrying this T cell receptor beta chain has at least ten counts. MiXCR was run by TCRdb on the 5' RACE reads, yielding one entry per CDR3 protein. The sample shows under 250,000 distinct CDR3 sequences, 7.5% of them seen only once. V shed 6 bases and J 0 bases; nucleotides not matched to a gene: 9. CDR3 length: 16 amino acids. The data originate from a study of identical twins. The same data also contributed to another study, on yellow fever vaccine responses in identical twins.

This receptor was obtained from a woman aged 18-35 years in good health. The chain recombines TRBV12-3 or TRBV12-4 with TRBJ2-3; 7 bases line up with TRBD1. Sequenced material: CD8+ T cells sorted from blood. CDR3 sequence (DNA): TGTGCCAGCAGCCATCCCGACAGGGATAGCACAGATACGCAGTATTTT. Its protein is CASSHPDRDSTDTQYF.